The 12 T cell receptor beta chains below come from one sample, sequenced in a study of T-cell reconstitution after alpha-beta-depleted transplantation in children. Library preparation (for TCRbeta) was performed with unique molecular identifiers. TCRdb analysed the PCR reads with MiXCR anew, one entry per CDR3 protein. The sample lists 580,000 or so distinct CDR3 sequences; more than 20% were seen once. The source material was PBMCs, mostly from graft donor cells, sampled 360 days after TCRalphabeta/CD19-depleted stem cell transplant. These receptors were obtained from a boy in the first two years of life who had a stem cell transplant for acute myeloid leukemia, so the T cells may come from the graft donor.

This chain connects TRBV24-1 to TRBJ2-1; TRBD2 aligns across 8 bases. The CDR3 spans 20 residues. Trimming removed 0 bases from V and 4 bases from J; junction bases left unmatched: 16. Germline V CDR1 and CDR2: KGHDR, SFDVKD. The CDR3 sequence is CATSDLPYGGDLIGYNEQFF. The CDR3 DNA is TGTGCCACCAGTGATTTGCCTTACGGGGGGGACTTGATTGGTTACAATGAGCAGTTCTTC.

V is TRBV9 and J is TRBJ2-1, with D perhaps TRBD2 (7 bases). Trimming took off 3 bases at V and 3 bases at J, with 13 bases between the two ends. Germline values: CDR1 SGDLS, CDR2 YYNGEE. This CDR3 comprises 15 residues. The DNA for the CDR3 is TGTGCCAGCAGCGGAGGGGGGGCGAACTACAATGAGCAGTTCTTC. Translated, it gives CASSGGGANYNEQFF.

The V call is TRBV10-3, the J call TRBJ2-5; 8 nucleotides agree with TRBD2. This CDR3 is 13 amino acids long. Trimming removed 8 bases from V and 5 bases from J; junction bases left unmatched: 7. In germline, CDR1 is ENHRY, CDR2 SYGVKD. CDR3 loop: CAIGGTSSETQYF. CDR3 sequence (DNA): TGTGCCATCGGGGGGACTAGTAGCGAGACCCAGTACTTC.

In this sample, this clonotype turned up many times. The chain is built from TRBV20-1 and TRBJ2-7; a weak D match, TRBD1 (6 bases). V was pared by 5 bases and J by 3 bases, with 26 bases between. CDR1 DFQATT and CDR2 SNEGSKA come from the germline V gene (reference sequence). This CDR3 contains 17 residues. In DNA form, the CDR3 reads TGCAGTGCTTCGAACCGGGACACCTGGGGGCCCTACTACGAGCAGTACTTC. Amino acids: CSASNRDTWGPYYEQYF.

This clonotype was detected a few times. The chain is built from TRBV10-3 and TRBJ2-5; 10 bases line up with TRBD1. V was clipped by 5 bases and J by 1 base; unmatched bases: 13. The germline V gene has CDR1 ENHRY and CDR2 SYGVKD. The CDR3 has 18 residues. CDR3: CAISKTGGGLGRQETQYF. The DNA of the CDR3 is TGTGCCATCAGTAAGACAGGGGGCGGACTCGGTCGCCAAGAGACCCAGTACTTC.

The genes are TRBV7-9 and TRBJ2-1; D possibly uses TRBD1 or TRBD2 (5 bases each). The V end was cut by 5 bases, the J end by 4 bases, with 15 bases between. From germline, CDR1 is SEHNR and CDR2 FQNEAQ (reference sequence). This CDR3 contains 15 residues. The CDR3 nucleotides read TGTGCCAGCAGCCGAGGGGTAGAGGGTTACAATGAGCAGTTCTTC. Amino acid sequence: CASSRGVEGYNEQFF.

This clonotype was seen only a few times. CDR3 amino acids: CASSPLRGSGGPIANTDTQYF. CDR3 DNA: TGTGCCAGCAGCCCCCTCCGGGGTAGCGGGGGGCCCATCGCTAACACAGATACGCAGTATTTT. The chain carries TRBV11-1 and TRBJ2-3; 10 bases agree with TRBD2. The CDR3 consists of 21 residues. The ends lost 5 bases at V and 2 bases at J; junction bases unmatched: 22. Germline loops: CDR1 SGHAT, CDR2 FQDESV (reference sequence). The full variable domain, with the rest looked up from reference TRBV11-1 and TRBJ2-3, is EAEVAQSPRYKITEKSQAVAFWCDPISGHATLYWYRQILGQGPELLVQFQDESVVDDSQLPKDRFSAERLKGVDSTLKIQPAELGDSAMYLCASSPLRGSGGPIANTDTQYFGPGTRLTVL.

This clonotype was counted between two and nine times. V usage is TRBV20-1 and J usage is TRBJ2-1, with D possibly TRBD2 on 6 matching bases. The CDR3 contains 13 residues. Germline CDR1 DFQATT, CDR2 SNEGSKA (reference sequence). The V and J ends lost 5 bases and 7 bases respectively, with 15 bases between them. CDR3 coding DNA: TGCAGTGCTCTAACGGGAGCCAGGAATGAGCAGTTCTTC. Protein product: CSALTGARNEQFF.

This clonotype was observed a few times. The chain links TRBV29-1 to TRBJ2-7; 7 nucleotides align to TRBD1. CDR1 is SQVTM and CDR2 is ANQGSEA in the germline V gene. The length of the CDR3 is 11 residues. V was clipped by 5 bases and J by 2 bases; unmatched bases: 0. CDR3 protein: CSVTGAYEQYF. The CDR3 DNA sequence: TGCAGCGTTACAGGGGCCTACGAGCAGTACTTC.

This clonotype came up many times. This chain connects TRBV5-6 to TRBJ1-2; unclear D gene. Trimming cost V 4 bases and J 1 base, with 11 bases left between them. The CDR3 runs to 14 residues. The germline V gene encodes CDR1 SGHDT and CDR2 YYEEEE. The CDR3 DNA sequence: TGTGCCAGCAGCCCTCCGGAGGGTAACTATGGCTACACCTTC. Its translation is CASSPPEGNYGYTF.

The chain carries TRBV2 and TRBJ1-3; a weak D match, TRBD1 (6 bases). Germline CDR1 reads SNHLY; CDR2 reads FYNNEI. The CDR3 is 19 amino acids. The CDR3 DNA sequence: TGTACCTGCAGTTTCTTTGCAGGGGCGACTAGTAACTCTGGAAACACCATATATTTT. Protein: CTCSFFAGATSNSGNTIYF.

This clonotype was observed a handful of times. V gene TRBV10-3 combines with J gene TRBJ2-4; D gene unclear. This CDR3 spans 14 amino acids. V was pared by 7 bases and J by 0 bases, with 10 bases between. Germline CDR1 reads ENHRY; CDR2 reads SYGVKD. The CDR3 is CAIMEEAAKNIQYF. The CDR3 DNA reads TGTGCCATCATGGAAGAGGCAGCCAAAAACATTCAGTACTTC.